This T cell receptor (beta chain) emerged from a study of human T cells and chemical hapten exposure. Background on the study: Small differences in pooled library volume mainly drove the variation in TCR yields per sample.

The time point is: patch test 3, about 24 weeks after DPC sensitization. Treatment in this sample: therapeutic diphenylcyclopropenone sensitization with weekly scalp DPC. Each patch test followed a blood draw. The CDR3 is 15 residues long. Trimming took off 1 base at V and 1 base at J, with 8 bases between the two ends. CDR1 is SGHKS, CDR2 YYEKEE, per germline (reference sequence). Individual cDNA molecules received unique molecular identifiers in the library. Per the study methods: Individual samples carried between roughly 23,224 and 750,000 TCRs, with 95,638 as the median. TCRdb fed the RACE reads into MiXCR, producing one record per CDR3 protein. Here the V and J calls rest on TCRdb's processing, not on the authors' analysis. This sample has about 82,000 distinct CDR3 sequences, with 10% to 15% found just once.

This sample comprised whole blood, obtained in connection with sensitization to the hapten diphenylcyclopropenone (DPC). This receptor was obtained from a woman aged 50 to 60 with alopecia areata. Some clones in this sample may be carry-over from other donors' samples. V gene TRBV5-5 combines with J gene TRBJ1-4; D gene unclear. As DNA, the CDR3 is TGTGCCAGCAGCTTGATAAGCCAAACTAATGAAAAACTGTTTTTT. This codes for CASSLISQTNEKLFF.